A single sample gave rise to the 21 T cell receptor beta chains below, sequenced in a study of CD8+ T cells in alopecia areata. As for treatment: oral pan-JAK inhibitor, 5-10 mg twice daily. cDNA reverse transcribed from extracted RNA served as the sequencing template. Method: immunoSEQ multiplex PCR; TCRdb's copy keeps in-frame clones and lacks some. The sample has about 210,000 clones, about 58% seen once; the top ten hold about 1.6%. The sequencing used CD4+ T cells sorted from blood, collected at week 4, from a patient treated with tofacitinib. These receptors all stem from a human donor with alopecia areata.

V is TRBV29-1 and J is TRBJ1-1, with D unresolved. Trimming removed 1 base at V and 2 bases at J, with 5 bases between. Germline CDR1 SQVTM, CDR2 ANQGSEA. The CDR3 spans 12 residues. In DNA form, the CDR3 reads TGCAGCGTTGAAGGGCACAACACTGAAGCTTTCTTT. It translates to CSVEGHNTEAFF.

This clone has only a few counts. V is TRBV4-1 and J is TRBJ1-1, with a possible D match to TRBD1 (5 bases). V was cut by 7 bases and J by 0 bases, with 12 bases left in between. The CDR3 length is 14 residues. Germline CDR1 MGHRA, CDR2 YSYEKL. The CDR3 coding sequence is TGCGCCAGCAAAGGAGGGACCCTGAACACTGAAGCTTTCTTT. Translation: CASKGGTLNTEAFF.

The sample holds a few counts of this clone. The chain combines TRBV4-3 with TRBJ1-6, with a tentative D call TRBD1 (6 bases). The CDR3 extends over 14 amino acids. Trimming cost V 1 base and J 9 bases, with 10 bases left between them. Germline V gene data show CDR1 as LGHNA and CDR2 as YSLEER. This CDR3 reads CASSQGRGGSPLHF. DNA of the CDR3: TGCGCCAGCAGCCAAGGCAGGGGTGGTTCACCCCTCCACTTT.

The rearrangement uses TRBV29-1 and TRBJ1-5; weak D call: TRBD1 (6 bases). This CDR3 contains 15 residues. Trimming removed 4 bases from V and 2 bases from J, with 15 bases in between. Per germline, CDR1 SQVTM and CDR2 ANQGSEA. The CDR3 region is CSVAHGTSGNQPQHF. The CDR3 DNA reads as TGCAGCGTTGCTCACGGGACAAGTGGCAATCAGCCCCAGCATTTT.

This chain links TRBV29-1 with TRBJ2-7; no definite D call. This CDR3 is 13 amino acids long. The V gene's germline CDR1 is SQVTM and CDR2 ANQGSEA. Between the trimmed V and J ends, which lost 4 bases and 1 base, there was a span of 11 bases. The CDR3 nucleotides read TGCAGCGTTGGCGAGACGACTTCCTACGAGCAGTACTTC. It codes for CSVGETTSYEQYF.

This clone was seen just once. The chain joins TRBV30 to TRBJ1-5; no firm D call. The CDR3 spans 13 residues. Germline V gene lookup returns CDR1 GTSNPN and CDR2 SVGIG (reference sequence). The ends were cut back, 2 bases at V and 4 bases at J, with 9 bases in the middle. CDR3 sequence reads: CAWSPNGNQPQHF. The CDR3 DNA follows: TGTGCCTGGAGTCCTAACGGGAATCAGCCCCAGCATTTT. The full variable domain, rest sourced from reference TRBV30 and TRBJ1-5, is SQTIHQWPATLVQPVGSPLSLECTVEGTSNPNLYWYRQAAGRGLQLLFYSVGIGQISSEVPQNLSASRPQDRQFILSSKKLLLSDSGFYLCAWSPNGNQPQHFGDGTRLSIL.

The chain has TRBV5-1 and TRBJ1-5; possible D gene TRBD1, 6 bases. Trimming pared 0 bases from V and 3 bases from J, leaving 13 bases between. The CDR3 sequence is 16 residues long. From germline, CDR1 is SGHRS and CDR2 YFSETQ. The DNA of the CDR3 is TGCGCCAGCAGCTTGGTACAGGGCGTACTCAATCAGCCCCAGCATTTT. This codes for CASSLVQGVLNQPQHF.

This chain connects TRBV27 to TRBJ1-5; D is uncertain. The CDR3 contains 14 residues. Trimming pared 6 bases from V and 0 bases from J, leaving 9 bases between. The germline CDR1 and CDR2 sequences are MNHEY and SMNVEV (reference sequence). In nucleotides, the CDR3 is TGTGCCAGCAGGCCCGAATATAGCAATCAGCCCCAGCATTTT. Amino acids: CASRPEYSNQPQHF.

This chain links TRBV30 with TRBJ2-3; D possibly uses TRBD1 or TRBD2 (5 bases each). This CDR3 comprises 14 residues. V gave up 4 bases and J gave up 0 bases, with 11 bases separating them. The germline V gene encodes CDR1 GTSNPN and CDR2 SVGIG (reference sequence). The CDR3 bases are TGTGCCTGGACGATGTGGGGGAGCACAGATACGCAGTATTTT. Amino acids: CAWTMWGSTDTQYF.

Comment on this clone: Other DNA sequences in this specimen translate into the identical CDR3. J is TRBJ1-5 and V is TRBV30; D remains ambiguous. V was shortened by 0 bases and J by 0 bases, with 3 bases between the two germline ends. This CDR3 region has 13 residues. Germline values: CDR1 GTSNPN, CDR2 SVGIG (reference sequence). The chain's CDR3 is CAWSVSSNQPQHF. CDR3 in DNA: TGTGCCTGGAGTGTAAGTAGCAATCAGCCCCAGCATTTT. Variable domain in full (rest from reference TRBV30 and TRBJ1-5): SQTIHQWPATLVQPVGSPLSLECTVEGTSNPNLYWYRQAAGRGLQLLFYSVGIGQISSEVPQNLSASRPQDRQFILSSKKLLLSDSGFYLCAWSVSSNQPQHFGDGTRLSIL.

This chain joins TRBV30 and TRBJ1-4, with D perhaps TRBD1 (5 bases). The V gene lost 2 bases and the J gene lost 4 bases, with 11 bases spanning the gap. Germline CDR1 reads GTSNPN; CDR2 reads SVGIG (reference sequence). The CDR3 is made up of 14 amino acids. DNA of the CDR3: TGTGCCTGGAGTCACCTGGGGGGTAATGAAAAACTGTTTTTT. This codes for CAWSHLGGNEKLFF. Supplemented by reference TRBV30 and TRBJ1-4, the full variable domain reads SQTIHQWPATLVQPVGSPLSLECTVEGTSNPNLYWYRQAAGRGLQLLFYSVGIGQISSEVPQNLSASRPQDRQFILSSKKLLLSDSGFYLCAWSHLGGNEKLFFGSGTQLSVL.

There are a few counts of this clone. The chain carries TRBV7-2 and TRBJ2-5, with D tentatively TRBD1 or TRBD2 (6 bases each). This CDR3 contains 15 residues. V was trimmed by 0 bases and J by 9 bases, leaving 17 bases between them. CDR1 and CDR2 (germline): SGHTA, FQGNSA. CDR3 in amino acids: CASSLASGAPRAQYF. The CDR3 DNA follows: TGTGCCAGCAGCTTAGCGTCGGGGGCCCCAAGGGCCCAGTACTTC.

DNA for the CDR3: TGTGCCAGCAGCCTCGAATGGGGAGTCAATCAGCCCCAGCATTTT. Encoded protein: CASSLEWGVNQPQHF. The J gene is TRBJ1-5, the V gene TRBV27, with D hard to call. The V end lost 6 bases, the J end lost 3 bases, and 15 bases lay between the germline ends. Germline assignment: CDR1 MNHEY and CDR2 SMNVEV (reference sequence). The CDR3 totals 15 residues.

The V call is TRBV2, the J call TRBJ2-5, with a possible D match to TRBD1 (6 bases). Germline V CDR1 and CDR2: SNHLY, FYNNEI. The V and J ends lost 6 bases and 5 bases respectively, with 13 bases between them. This CDR3 is 13 amino acids long. The CDR3 is CASRPTGTETQYF. CDR3 nucleotides: TGTGCCAGCAGACCCACAGGGACGGAGACCCAGTACTTC.

The genes are TRBV6-6 and TRBJ2-1; D ambiguous. The CDR3 length is 15 residues. Trimming cost V 0 bases and J 7 bases, with 13 bases left between them. Germline-derived CDR1 and CDR2 are MNHNY and SVGAGI (reference sequence). The CDR3 region is CASSYSNVRVNEQFF. The CDR3, as DNA: TGTGCCAGCAGTTACTCGAATGTCAGAGTAAATGAGCAGTTCTTC.

A note on this clone: One base away lies a much larger clone, so this may be a sequencing read error. The chain has TRBV25-1 and TRBJ2-7; D is perhaps TRBD1 (6 bases). V was trimmed by 6 bases and J by 4 bases, leaving 10 bases between them. The CDR3 extends over 12 amino acids. The germline gives CDR1 MGHDK, CDR2 SYGVNS. CDR3 sequence reads: CASSLTGYEQYF. The CDR3 DNA reads TGTGCCAGCAGCCTAACAGGGTACGAGCAGTACTTC.

This clone was seen only a few times. In nucleotides, the CDR3 is TGTGCCAGTAAGGGGAGGAACACTGAAGCTTTCTTT. Encoded protein: CASKGRNTEAFF. The chain couples TRBV19 to TRBJ1-1, with D possibly TRBD1 on 5 matching bases. The CDR3 totals 12 residues. The germline CDR1 and CDR2 sequences are LNHDA and SQIVND (reference sequence). Trimming stripped 7 bases from V and 1 base from J, with 7 bases between.

This clone was counted ten times or more. This chain joins TRBV4-3 and TRBJ1-4; D perhaps matches TRBD1 (5 bases). The CDR3 totals 16 residues. Germline CDR1 is LGHNA and CDR2 is YSLEER. V lost 2 bases, J lost 8 bases, and 18 bases lay in between. CDR3 protein: CASSQSGSTRGEKLFF. The CDR3 DNA follows: TGCGCCAGCAGCCAATCCGGATCAACCCGGGGGGAAAAACTGTTTTTT.

The gene calls are TRBV2 and TRBJ2-3; 11 bases align to TRBD2. Germline V lookup: CDR1 SNHLY, CDR2 FYNNEI. The CDR3 runs 16 residues. Trimming cost V 6 bases and J 2 bases; bases outside gene matches: 7. The CDR3 nucleotides are TGTGCCAGCAGCCGCATGGGACTAGCGGACACAGATACGCAGTATTTT. This gives the protein CASSRMGLADTDTQYF.

This clone has a handful of counts. This chain uses TRBV10-3 with TRBJ2-2, with a weak D call TRBD2 (6 bases). Trimming took off 3 bases at V and 4 bases at J, with 9 bases between the two ends. The CDR3 length is 14 residues. The germline V gene encodes CDR1 ENHRY and CDR2 SYGVKD. The CDR3 reads CAISELGLTGELFF. The CDR3 DNA sequence: TGTGCCATCAGTGAATTGGGACTCACCGGGGAGCTGTTTTTT.

The rearrangement joins TRBV7-9 to TRBJ1-2, with TRBD1 matching 12 bases. J gave up 8 bases and V 5 bases, and 15 bases lay outside the gene matches. This CDR3 spans 17 amino acids. The germline CDR1 and CDR2 sequences are SEHNR and FQNEAQ (reference sequence). This chain's CDR3 is CASSQFEGGQGAPGYTF. In DNA form, the CDR3 reads TGTGCCAGCAGCCAATTCGAAGGGGGACAGGGGGCCCCGGGCTACACCTTC.